These T cell receptor beta chains were read from a single sample in a study of beta chain features in type 1 diabetes. Method: immunoSEQ multiplex PCR; TCRdb's copy keeps in-frame clones and lacks some. The repertoire holds about 900,000 clones, with roughly 15% as singletons. The specimen was naive CD4+ T cells from blood. All receptors come from a woman under 30 in good health. Each CDR3 is given with its conserved first and last residue. The D gene is left open where the match is weak. Some rows mark clone size as missing; the rest say once, few, many or name a class of expanded clone.

j_gene | abundance | d_gene | v_gene | CDR3aa | CDR3nt
TRBJ2-7 | few | TRBD1 | TRBV7-8 | CASSLETGVTYEQYF | TGTGCCAGCAGCTTAGAGACAGGGGTAACCTACGAGCAGTACTTC
TRBJ1-2 | . | . | TRBV28 | CASLMGTNYGYTF | TGTGCCAGTCTTATGGGAACTAACTATGGCTACACCTTC
TRBJ2-2 | . | . | TRBV7-2 | CASSFFGVTNTGELFF | TGTGCCAGCAGCTTCTTCGGGGTGACGAACACCGGGGAGCTGTTTTTT
TRBJ2-7 | few | TRBD2 | TRBV11-2 | CASSWGLAENYEQYF | TGTGCCAGCAGCTGGGGACTAGCGGAGAACTACGAGCAGTACTTC
TRBJ1-4 | . | . | TRBV28 | CASSLRTNEKLFF | TGTGCCAGCAGTTTAAGAACTAATGAAAAACTGTTTTTT
TRBJ2-4 | few | TRBD2 | TRBV4-3 | CASSPGGGGLAGLAKNIQYF | TGCGCCAGCAGCCCCGGAGGAGGCGGGTTAGCGGGACTAGCCAAAAACATTCAGTACTTC
TRBJ2-5 | few | . | TRBV5-5 | CASSWGTMETQYF | TGTGCCAGCAGCTGGGGGACGATGGAGACCCAGTACTTC
TRBJ2-3 | . | . | TRBV15 | CATSRDSATDTQYF | TGTGCCACCAGCAGAGATAGCGCCACAGATACGCAGTATTTT
TRBJ2-7 | few | TRBD2 | TRBV7-6 | CASSPRTSVSYEQYF | TGTGCCAGCAGCCCCAGGACTAGCGTGTCCTACGAGCAGTACTTC
TRBJ2-7 | . | . | TRBV7-2 | CASSLAGAGEQYF | TGTGCCAGCAGCTTAGCGGGAGCTGGTGAGCAGTACTTC
TRBJ2-1 | few | TRBD1 | TRBV9 | CASSVNRGGEQFF | TGTGCCAGCAGCGTAAACAGGGGCGGCGAGCAGTTCTTC
TRBJ2-5 | few | TRBD2 | TRBV2 | CASIGSGRGETQYF | TGTGCCAGCATTGGAAGCGGGAGAGGGGAGACCCAGTACTTC
TRBJ2-2 | . | TRBD1 | TRBV5-4 | CASSGDRFEKGPNTGELFF | TGTGCCAGCAGCGGGGACAGGTTTGAGAAGGGCCCGAACACCGGGGAGCTGTTTTTT
TRBJ2-1 | few | TRBD2 | TRBV10-3 | CAISPLAGAINEQFF | TGTGCCATCAGTCCACTAGCGGGAGCCATCAATGAGCAGTTCTTC
TRBJ1-2 | . | TRBD1 | TRBV28 | CASSLLWTGGAYGYTF | TGTGCCAGCAGCCTTTTGTGGACAGGGGGCGCGTATGGCTACACCTTC
TRBJ1-5 | few | . | TRBV5-5 | CASSLTGSDQPQHF | TGTGCCAGCAGCTTGACAGGGAGTGATCAGCCCCAGCATTTT
TRBJ1-2 | few | . | TRBV5-4 | CASSLAQFYGYTF | TGTGCCAGCAGCTTGGCCCAGTTCTATGGCTACACCTTC
TRBJ2-7 | . | TRBD1 | TRBV28 | CASSLETGSSYEQYF | TGTGCCAGCAGTTTGGAGACAGGGAGCTCCTACGAGCAGTACTTC
TRBJ2-5 | . | . | TRBV27 | CASMGWGAQETQYF | TGTGCCAGCATGGGTTGGGGGGCCCAAGAGACCCAGTACTTC
TRBJ2-3 | few | TRBD1 | TRBV28 | CASRGQGTDTQYF | TGTGCCAGCAGAGGACAGGGCACAGATACGCAGTATTTT
TRBJ2-3 | . | . | TRBV25-1 | CASKKAQADTQYF | TGTGCCAGCAAAAAGGCGCAGGCAGATACGCAGTATTTT
TRBJ2-2 | . | TRBD2 | TRBV6-6 | CASSYSGDTPGELFF | TGTGCCAGCAGCTATAGCGGGGATACCCCCGGGGAGCTGTTTTTT
TRBJ2-5 | . | . | TRBV11-2 | CASSSRQVRGTQYF | TGTGCCAGCAGCTCCCGACAGGTCCGGGGGACCCAGTACTTC
TRBJ2-3 | . | TRBD1 | TRBV19 | CASSAPGQGRDTQYF | TGTGCCAGTAGTGCCCCGGGACAGGGACGAGATACGCAGTATTTT
TRBJ2-1 | few | . | TRBV7-9 | CASSLGLRQQGSYNEQFF | TGTGCCAGCAGCTTAGGCCTGCGACAGCAGGGATCCTACAATGAGCAGTTCTTC
TRBJ2-1 | . | TRBD2 | TRBV7-3 | CASSSHSGNSYNEQFF | TGTGCCAGCAGCTCCCACAGCGGGAACTCCTACAATGAGCAGTTCTTC
TRBJ2-1 | few | . | TRBV7-2 | CASSLNPDLDEQFF | TGTGCCAGCAGCTTAAACCCCGACCTCGATGAGCAGTTCTTC
TRBJ1-1 | . | . | TRBV6-4 | CASSDPKQGRNTEAFF | TGTGCCAGCAGTGACCCAAAACAGGGACGGAACACTGAAGCTTTCTTT
TRBJ2-1 | . | TRBD2 | TRBV5-1 | CASKLASGKYNEQFF | TGCGCCAGCAAACTGGCTAGCGGTAAATACAATGAGCAGTTCTTC
TRBJ2-2 | . | . | TRBV12-2 | CASRFFRRGRVSNTGELFF | TGTGCAAGTCGCTTCTTTCGCCGTGGGAGGGTTTCGAACACCGGGGAGCTGTTTTTT
TRBJ2-1 | . | TRBD2 | TRBV5-1 | CASSLGLAVYNEQFF | TGCGCCAGCAGCTTGGGACTAGCTGTGTACAATGAGCAGTTCTTC
TRBJ1-5 | few | . | TRBV19 | CASSIVAGRGDQPQHF | TGTGCCAGTAGTATTGTCGCAGGTAGAGGGGATCAGCCCCAGCATTTT
TRBJ2-1 | few | TRBD2 | TRBV10-3 | CAISELAGLYNEQFF | TGTGCCATCAGTGAGCTAGCGGGTCTCTACAATGAGCAGTTCTTC
TRBJ2-7 | . | . | TRBV6-1 | CASWALDRSSYEQYF | TGTGCCAGCTGGGCCCTCGACAGGAGCTCCTACGAGCAGTACTTC
TRBJ1-4 | . | . | TRBV2 | CASSDGPRSEKLFF | TGTGCCAGCAGTGACGGACCACGGAGTGAAAAACTGTTTTTT
TRBJ1-5 | . | . | TRBV4-2 | CASSPLEGGNQPQHF | TGTGCCAGCAGCCCCCTGGAGGGGGGGAATCAGCCCCAGCATTTT
TRBJ2-2 | . | . | TRBV5-4 | CASSVQGIQTGELFF | TGTGCCAGCAGCGTACAGGGAATTCAGACCGGGGAGCTGTTTTTT
TRBJ2-3 | . | TRBD2 | TRBV7-6 | CASSSTSGTLFDTQYF | TGTGCCAGCAGCTCGACTAGCGGGACTCTTTTTGATACGCAGTATTTT
TRBJ2-5 | . | . | TRBV18 | CASSPPGEETQYF | TGTGCCAGCTCACCCCCGGGAGAAGAGACCCAGTACTTC
TRBJ2-7 | . | TRBD1 | TRBV11-2 | CASSWGQTSYEQYF | TGTGCCAGCAGCTGGGGACAGACCAGCTACGAGCAGTACTTC
TRBJ2-1 | few | . | TRBV7-9 | CASSPGGARSWDNEQFF | TGTGCCAGCAGCCCCGGGGGCGCCCGATCTTGGGACAATGAGCAGTTCTTC
TRBJ1-2 | few | . | TRBV5-1 | CASSPDGYGYTF | TGCGCCAGCAGTCCCGACGGCTATGGCTACACCTTC
TRBJ2-7 | few | TRBD2 | TRBV4-2 | CASSRGEGPEYEQYF | TGTGCCAGCAGCCGGGGGGAGGGACCCGAATACGAGCAGTACTTC
TRBJ2-2 | . | . | TRBV4-3 | CASSPEGVTGELFF | TGCGCCAGCAGCCCAGAAGGGGTCACCGGGGAGCTGTTTTTT
TRBJ2-1 | . | . | TRBV7-2 | CASSYTSSSYNEQFF | TGTGCCAGCAGTTATACTAGCTCGTCCTACAATGAGCAGTTCTTC
TRBJ2-2 | many | . | TRBV9 | CASSVNTGELFF | TGTGCCAGCAGCGTCAACACCGGGGAGCTGTTTTTT
TRBJ1-4 | . | . | TRBV7-9 | CASSFSPNNEKLFF | TGTGCCAGCAGCTTCAGTCCCAATAATGAAAAACTGTTTTTT
TRBJ2-5 | . | . | TRBV7-9 | CASSLMGAQYF | TGTGCCAGCAGCCTTATGGGGGCCCAGTACTTC
TRBJ2-5 | few | TRBD1 | TRBV7-9 | CASSRDRVGETQYF | TGTGCCAGCAGCCGTGACAGGGTAGGGGAGACCCAGTACTTC
TRBJ2-7 | . | TRBD2 | TRBV28 | CATGSGTRYEQYF | TGTGCCACCGGTAGCGGGACTCGCTACGAGCAGTACTTC
TRBJ2-7 | . | TRBD1 | TRBV29-1 | CSVADRAYGYEQYF | TGCAGCGTTGCTGACAGGGCTTATGGGTACGAGCAGTACTTC
TRBJ1-1 | . | . | TRBV4-2 | CASSQEGTPNEAFF | TGTGCCAGCAGCCAAGAGGGGACGCCAAATGAAGCTTTCTTT
TRBJ2-3 | . | TRBD2 | TRBV7-9 | CASSPPGVVAGGTDTQYF | TGTGCCAGCAGCCCCCCCGGGGTGGTAGCGGGAGGCACAGATACGCAGTATTTT
TRBJ2-3 | . | . | TRBV18 | CASTALTGFTDTQYF | TGTGCCAGCACCGCCCTTACAGGGTTCACAGATACGCAGTATTTT
TRBJ2-5 | . | . | TRBV6-6 | CASSPRDSETQYF | TGTGCCAGCAGCCCCCGGGACTCGGAGACCCAGTACTTC
TRBJ2-1 | . | TRBD2 | TRBV14 | CASSQVGLAGGQSSYNEQFF | TGTGCCAGCAGCCAAGTGGGACTAGCGGGAGGACAGAGCTCCTACAATGAGCAGTTCTTC
TRBJ2-5 | few | . | TRBV7-8 | CASSNPSSETQYF | TGTGCCAGCAGCAACCCGAGTTCGGAGACCCAGTACTTC
TRBJ2-2 | few | . | TRBV4-2 | CASSQSIDWNTGELFF | TGTGCCAGCAGCCAAAGCATAGACTGGAACACCGGGGAGCTGTTTTTT
TRBJ2-3 | . | TRBD2 | TRBV18 | CASSPSGSMADTQYF | TGTGCCAGCTCGCCTAGCGGGAGTATGGCAGATACGCAGTATTTT